This T cell receptor (beta chain) was retrieved from a study of cytomegalovirus exposure and HLA in healthy donors. Study background: A later analysis reported the same platform for the approximately 110 validation repertoires and the 500 to 700 first-cohort repertoires.

Concerning this clone itself: No antigen is known for it.

Study observations and caveats: Some TCR beta chains (roughly 160 of them) were listed as cytomegalovirus-associated.

J gave up 3 bases and V 6 bases, and 2 bases lay outside the gene matches. CDR3 length: 13 residues. The germline V gene encodes CDR1 SNHLY and CDR2 FYNNEI. The assay was immunoSEQ multiplex PCR, and TCRdb's table has in-frame clones only and misses some. The sample holds roughly 130,000 clones; almost 90% are singletons and the top ten take 1.2% to 1.5%. The rearrangement joins TRBV2 to TRBJ1-1; 9 nucleotides agree with TRBD1. Sequenced sample: PBMCs. This sequence was found in a man aged 30-40 years in good health and CMV-seronegative. CDR3 in amino acids: CASSRTGDTEAFF. The DNA of the CDR3 is TGTGCCAGCAGCAGGACAGGGGACACTGAAGCTTTCTTT.